The entry below gives a single T cell receptor (beta chain) sequence along with its context. These data come from a study of PD-L1 blockade in urothelial cancer. Study-wide background: Between 0 and 3 chemotherapy regimens preceded treatment for each patient. Investigators checked blood 3 weeks (second dose) and 6 weeks after treatment start. T cells were recovered from blood samples at a median of 141,255.

Time point meaning: pretreatment peripheral blood. Locally advanced or metastatic urothelial carcinoma affected all patients. Trimming removed 6 bases from V and 5 bases from J; junction bases left unmatched: 9. CDR1 SNHLY and CDR2 FYNNEI come from the germline V gene. The CDR3 sequence is 15 residues long. The data were produced by immunoSEQ multiplex PCR, yet TCRdb's version contains in-frame clones alone and is incomplete. Among 40,000 to 50,000 clones listed, around 84% were seen once. Sequencing used PBMCs, obtained around atezolizumab (anti-PD-L1) treatment. The rearrangement joins TRBV2 to TRBJ2-3; 9 nucleotides align to TRBD2. This sequence originates from a man between 65 and 85 years old with urothelial cancer. In nucleotides, the CDR3 is TGTGCCAGCAGGATTCGGCTAGCGGGGATAGATACGCAGTATTTT. Translating it yields CASRIRLAGIDTQYF.